This TCR beta chain is drawn from a study of regulatory T cells in long-lasting Graves disease. About the research overall: Newly diagnosed Graves' patients took antithyroid drugs under 3 months. Study-level points and caveats: Less diverse TCR repertoires were seen in persistent Graves' patients than in newly diagnosed ones. Among samples with persistent disease, TRBV28, TRBJ1-2 and TRBJ2-5 were favored.

Concerning this clonotype itself: Its antigen is unidentified.

Germline loops: CDR1 KGHDR, CDR2 SFDVKD. The V and J ends lost 5 bases and 0 bases, in that order; junction bases with no gene match: 6. The CDR3 is 15 residues long. Time point here: newly diagnosed GD, antithyroid drugs for less than 3 months. RNA isolated from PBMCs was used to make the TCR library. Libraries of TCR beta came from iRepertoire HTBI primers plus Arm-PCR of CDR3 regions. A single record per CDR3 protein comes from TCRdb applying MiXCR to the multiplex PCR reads. The table records under 800,000 distinct CDR3 sequences, 15% to 20% of them present only once. This sample was shared with a second study, whose subject was T cells in Graves' hyperthyroidism and ophthalmopathy. This second study notes: Aged 18 to 65, the patients had hyperthyroidism that was newly diagnosed and had lasted under 2 months.

The material sequenced was peripheral blood mononuclear cells (PBMCs), taken at new diagnosis, from a patient treated with antithyroid drugs. This chain joins TRBV24-1 and TRBJ2-7; 7 nucleotides agree with TRBD2. The sequence was obtained from a woman aged 25 to 39 with Graves disease. The CDR3 nucleotides are TGTGCCACCAGTGTTCTAAGCGGGAACTCCTACGAGCAGTACTTC. Translation gives CATSVLSGNSYEQYF.